This TCR beta chain was captured in a study of blood T cell repertoires in COVID-19. Study details: Sites across the United States, Italy and Spain contributed samples from acute and convalescent COVID-19. T cells, B-cell-depleted T cells, or PBMCs provided the cDNA or gDNA that served as material.

V lost 6 bases to trimming and J lost 3 bases, with 14 bases between them. Germline assignment: CDR1 SQVTM and CDR2 ANQGSEA. The CDR3 has 13 residues. TCRdb keeps only in-frame clones here, not all; method: immunoSEQ multiplex PCR. The sample records 400,000 or so clones, about 87% being singletons. Seattle researchers signed up patients amid active infection and tracked them longitudinally. The sequence was obtained from a man between 18 and 35 years old with COVID-19, enrolled during active disease. The rearrangement links TRBV29-1 to TRBJ1-1, with TRBD1 as a possible D gene (5 bases). The sequenced sample was peripheral blood. CDR3 in amino acids: CSVRRGRDTEAFF. CDR3 coding DNA: TGCAGCGTGAGGCGGGGGAGGGACACTGAAGCTTTCTTT. Using reference TRBV29-1 and TRBJ1-1 for the parts outside the CDR3, the full variable domain is SAVISQKPSRDICQRGTSLTIQCQVDSQVTMMFWYRQQPGQSLTLIATANQGSEATYESGFVIDKFPISRPNLTFSTLTVSNMSPEDSSIYLCSVRRGRDTEAFFGQGTRLTVV.